This T cell receptor beta chain was sequenced in a study of Graves' ophthalmopathy and Graves' hyperthyroidism. V gave up 1 base and J gave up 6 bases, with 12 bases separating them. This CDR3 has 14 amino acids. Germline loops: CDR1 SNHLY, CDR2 FYNNEI. This clonotype was observed a handful of times. TCR beta CDR3 regions were amplified from RNA transcripts. Second-round multiplex PCR came after first-round RT-PCR with HTBI primers. TCRdb reanalysed the multiplex PCR reads using MiXCR and keeps one entry per CDR3 protein. This table holds 500,000 to 600,000 distinct CDR3 sequences, just under 40% found once.

The sequencing sample was made of peripheral blood or thyroid tissue (not recorded which). This TCR came from an adult man with Graves' hyperthyroidism. V and J are TRBV2 and TRBJ1-2; D is unclear. This chain's CDR3 is CASSEVKGRDGYTF. For the CDR3, the DNA is TGTGCCAGCAGTGAAGTAAAGGGTCGGGATGGCTACACCTTC.